This T cell receptor beta chain was documented in a study of cytomegalovirus exposure and HLA in healthy donors. Amplification used 60 Vbeta primers and 13 Jbeta primers. Method: immunoSEQ multiplex PCR; TCRdb's copy keeps in-frame clones and lacks some. The sample shows about 26,000 clones, almost 70% of them seen only once. CDR3 length: 12 residues. Germline V gene data show CDR1 as SQVTM and CDR2 as ANQGSEA. V was trimmed by 6 bases and J by 5 bases, leaving 14 bases between them. With respect to this clone: The antigen is not known.

Study-wide findings and caveats: A later analysis linked a missense DCLRE1C variant to TCR beta V- and J-gene trimming.

Sequencing used PBMCs. The sequence was obtained from a woman between 45 and 65 years old in good health and CMV-seronegative. The chain links TRBV29-1 to TRBJ2-7, with a possible D match to TRBD1 (6 bases). The CDR3 is CSVTGTTHEQYF. In DNA, the CDR3 is TGCAGCGTCACCGGGACAACCCACGAGCAGTACTTC.